This T cell receptor (beta chain) came from a study of control samples from healthy donors and cancer patients. Germline assignment: CDR1 LGHNA and CDR2 YNFKEQ. This CDR3 is built from 15 residues. V lost 1 base and J lost 2, with 11 bases in between. TCRdb's table, derived via immunoSEQ multiplex PCR, lists solely in-frame clones and lacks some. The sample records 200,000 or so clones, about 95% being singletons. This TCR derives from a man in his fifties in good health. The V call is TRBV4-2, the J call TRBJ1-2, with D hard to call. The sequencing sample was made of blood. The CDR3 nucleotides are TGTGCCAGCAGCCAAGCAGAGGGCGGAAACTATGGCTACACCTTC. Amino acids: CASSQAEGGNYGYTF.